The rows below give T cell receptor beta chains drawn from one sample of a study of blood T cells in healthy people across ages. MiXCR, run by TCRdb on the 5' RACE reads, gives a single entry per CDR3 protein. The sample includes about a million distinct CDR3 sequences, about 48% seen only once; the top ten take over 10%. Material: blood. The receptors here all came from a man younger than 45 in good health. The CDR3 runs from the conserved cysteine through the conserved F or W. The order of the fields is clone size, V gene, D gene, J gene, CDR3 protein, CDR3 DNA. The D gene is left open where the match is weak. Only some rows state a clone size, as once, few, many or a class for expanded clones.

>NA|TRBV11-1|NA|TRBJ1-2
CASSGLGRQSGGYTF
TGTGCCAGCAGCGGTCTCGGTCGACAGAGCGGCGGCTACACCTTC
>few|TRBV9|TRBD2|TRBJ2-7
CASSVGNAGGEQYF
TGTGCCAGCAGCGTAGGTAATGCGGGGGGCGAGCAGTACTTC
>NA|TRBV20-1|NA|TRBJ1-2
CSASAGGGCGYTF
TGCAGTGCTAGCGCGGGGGGAGGCTGTGGCTACACCTTC
>NA|TRBV5-1|TRBD1|TRBJ1-1
CASSFGQGAGTGAFF
TGCGCCAGCAGCTTCGGACAGGGGGCCGGCACTGGAGCTTTCTTT
>few|TRBV11-2|TRBD2|TRBJ2-3
CASSFAGLAGVLDTQYF
TGTGCCAGCAGCTTCGCCGGACTAGCGGGGGTTCTTGATACGCAGTATTTT
>few|TRBV4-3|NA|TRBJ2-5
CASSPSRDSQETQYF
TGCGCCAGCAGCCCTTCACGGGACTCGCAAGAGACCCAGTACTTC
>few|TRBV28|NA|TRBJ2-1
CASMSGARSYNEQFF
TGTGCCAGCATGTCCGGGGCGCGCTCCTACAATGAGCAGTTCTTC
>NA|TRBV27|TRBD1|TRBJ1-1
CASTPRTGLGNTEAFF
TGTGCCAGCACCCCAAGGACAGGGTTGGGGAACACTGAAGCTTTCTTT
>NA|TRBV12-3/TRBV12-4|TRBD2|TRBJ2-1
CVSSGLAGGQIYNEQFF
TGTGTCAGCAGTGGACTAGCGGGGGGACAGATCTACAATGAGCAGTTCTTC
>NA|TRBV27|NA|TRBJ2-3
CASKTGSGTDTQYF
TGTGCCAGCAAGACAGGATCGGGCACAGATACGCAGTATTTT
>NA|TRBV3-1|NA|TRBJ2-7
CASSQGIPGVPYEQYF
TGTGCCAGCAGCCAAGGGATCCCCGGGGTACCCTACGAGCAGTACTTC
>NA|TRBV19|NA|TRBJ1-2
CASRRPLEGGYTF
TGTGCCAGTAGACGTCCTTTAGAAGGAGGCTACACCTTC
>NA|TRBV2|NA|TRBJ1-1
CASSRTALNTEAFF
TGTGCCAGCTCCCGGACAGCCCTAAACACTGAAGCTTTCTTT
>NA|TRBV12-3/TRBV12-4|NA|TRBJ2-3
CASSKILRTDTQYF
TGTGCCAGCAGCAAAATATTAAGAACAGATACGCAGTATTTT
>NA|TRBV7-9|NA|TRBJ2-7
CAGSLRTGSYEQYF
TGTGCCGGCAGCTTAAGAACAGGGTCCTACGAGCAGTACTTC
>NA|TRBV9|NA|TRBJ2-2
CASSVERPVDTGELFF
TGTGCCAGCAGCGTAGAACGGCCGGTGGACACCGGGGAGCTGTTTTTT
>few|TRBV20-1|TRBD1|TRBJ2-5
CSAPDRLADEQYF
TGCAGTGCTCCGGACAGGCTGGCCGATGAGCAGTACTTC
>once|TRBV6-2/TRBV6-3|NA|TRBJ2-1
CASSQSPSNEQFF
TGTGCCAGCAGTCAAAGCCCCTCCAATGAGCAGTTCTTC
>few|TRBV6-4|TRBD1|TRBJ1-1
CASSLEQGQGFTEAFF
TGTGCCAGCAGTCTTGAGCAGGGACAGGGGTTTACTGAAGCTTTCTTT
>NA|TRBV7-3|TRBD2|TRBJ2-1
CASSSLKRIRGGHEQFF
TGTGCCAGCAGCTCGCTTAAGCGGATCCGGGGGGGCCATGAGCAGTTCTTC